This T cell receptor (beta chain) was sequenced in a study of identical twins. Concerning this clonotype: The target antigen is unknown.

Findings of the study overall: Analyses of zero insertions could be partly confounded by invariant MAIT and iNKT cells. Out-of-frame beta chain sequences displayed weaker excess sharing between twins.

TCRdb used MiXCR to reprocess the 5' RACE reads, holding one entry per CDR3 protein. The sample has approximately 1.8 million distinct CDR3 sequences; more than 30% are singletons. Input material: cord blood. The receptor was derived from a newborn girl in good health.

The CDR3 bases are TGCAGTGCTAGCGGGGACGGAGATACGCAGTATTTT. It codes for CSASGDGDTQYF. The chain links TRBV20-1 to TRBJ2-3; either TRBD1 or TRBD2 may fit D (5 bases each). Germline loops: CDR1 DFQATT, CDR2 SNEGSKA (reference sequence). V was pared by 3 bases and J by 5 bases, with 9 bases between. The CDR3 sequence is 12 residues long.